This T cell receptor (beta chain) was observed in a study of T-cell reconstitution after alpha-beta-depleted transplantation in children. There are 15 residues in the CDR3. Per germline, CDR1 SGHAT and CDR2 FQDESV (reference sequence). V lost 5 bases and J 3 bases, leaving 16 bases between the germline ends. This clonotype was observed many times. This sample's TCRbeta library carried unique molecular identifier barcodes. TCRdb re-called the PCR reads with MiXCR, one entry per CDR3 protein. Altogether hundreds of thousands of distinct CDR3 sequences are present, approximately 16% being singletons, with the ten largest covering around 0.96%.

The sample consisted of PBMCs from the stem cell graft donor, taken from the stem cell graft. This receptor was taken from a human donor who donated a stem cell graft to a child with acute myeloid leukemia. The chain links TRBV11-1 to TRBJ1-2; D remains ambiguous. The CDR3 reads CASSHSLDADYGYTF. CDR3 coding DNA: TGTGCCAGCAGCCACTCCCTGGACGCCGACTATGGCTACACCTTC.